This T cell receptor beta chain derives from a study of OX40 agonist ivuxolimab in advanced cancers. Of note for this clone: Its specificity is unknown.

Whole-study findings and limits: CD4+ and CD8+ T cells in blood underwent clonal expansion by week 6 at 0.1 to 3.0 mg/kg. Patients who responded partially at 0.1-3.0 mg/kg showed clonal expansion ranking among the lowest.

In germline, CDR1 is GTSNPN, CDR2 SVGIG (reference sequence). Trimming left V 0 bases short and J 5 bases short, with 13 bases between. The CDR3 totals 14 residues. Here immunoSEQ multiplex PCR was the method, and the copy in TCRdb shows in-frame clones only, minus some. The repertoire holds roughly 48,000 clones, with around 85% as singletons. This clonotype originated in an adult with an advanced solid tumor such as melanoma, head and neck, liver or kidney cancer. This chain joins TRBV30 and TRBJ2-5; a possible D gene is TRBD1 (5 bases). The sequenced sample was CD4+ or CD8+ T cells sorted from blood, obtained in a trial of the OX40 agonist ivuxolimab. The CDR3 coding sequence is TGTGCCTGGAGTGTAAAGGGGCCCGGCGAGACCCAGTACTTC. Its translation is CAWSVKGPGETQYF.